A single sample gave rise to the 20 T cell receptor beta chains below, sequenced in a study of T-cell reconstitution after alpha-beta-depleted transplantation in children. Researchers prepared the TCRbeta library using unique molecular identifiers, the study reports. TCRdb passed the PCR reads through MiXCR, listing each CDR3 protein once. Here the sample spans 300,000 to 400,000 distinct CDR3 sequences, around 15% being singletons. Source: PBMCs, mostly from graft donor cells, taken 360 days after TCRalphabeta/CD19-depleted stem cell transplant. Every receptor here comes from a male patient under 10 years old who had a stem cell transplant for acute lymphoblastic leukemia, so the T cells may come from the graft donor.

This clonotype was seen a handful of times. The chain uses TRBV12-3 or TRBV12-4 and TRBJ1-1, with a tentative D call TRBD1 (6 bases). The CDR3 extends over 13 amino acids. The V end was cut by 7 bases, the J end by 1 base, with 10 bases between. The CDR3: CASKWGANTEAFF. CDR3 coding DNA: TGTGCCAGCAAATGGGGGGCGAACACTGAAGCTTTCTTT.

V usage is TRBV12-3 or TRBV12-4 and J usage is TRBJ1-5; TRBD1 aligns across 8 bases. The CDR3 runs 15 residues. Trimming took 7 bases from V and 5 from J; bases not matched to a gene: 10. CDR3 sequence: CASTSWTGSDQPQHF. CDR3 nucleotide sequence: TGTGCCAGCACTTCATGGACAGGGAGTGATCAGCCCCAGCATTTT.

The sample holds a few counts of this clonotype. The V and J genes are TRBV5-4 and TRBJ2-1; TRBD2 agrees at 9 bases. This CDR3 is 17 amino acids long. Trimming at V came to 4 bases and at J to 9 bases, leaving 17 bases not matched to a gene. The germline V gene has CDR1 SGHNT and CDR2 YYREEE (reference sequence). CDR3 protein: CASSIRGAGGLWGEQFF. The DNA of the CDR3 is TGTGCCAGCAGCATCCGCGGGGCGGGAGGGCTTTGGGGTGAGCAGTTCTTC. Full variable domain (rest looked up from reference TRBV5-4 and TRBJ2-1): ETGVTQSPTHLIKTRGQQVTLRCSSQSGHNTVSWYQQALGQGPQFIFQYYREEENGRGNFPPRFSGLQFPNYSSELNVNALELDDSALYLCASSIRGAGGLWGEQFFGPGTRLTVL.

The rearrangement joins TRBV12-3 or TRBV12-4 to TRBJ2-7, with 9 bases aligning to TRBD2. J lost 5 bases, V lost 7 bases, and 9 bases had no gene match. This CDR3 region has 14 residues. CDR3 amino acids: CASKREAYRDEQYF. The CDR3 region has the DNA TGTGCCAGCAAGCGGGAGGCCTACCGGGACGAGCAGTACTTC.

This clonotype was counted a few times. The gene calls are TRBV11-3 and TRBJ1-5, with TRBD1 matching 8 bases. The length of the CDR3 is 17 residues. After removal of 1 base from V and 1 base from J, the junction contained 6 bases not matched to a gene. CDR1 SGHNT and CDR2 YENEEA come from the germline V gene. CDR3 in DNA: TGTGCCAGCAGCTTAGTTGGGACAGGTTGGAGCAATCAGCCCCAGCATTTT. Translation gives CASSLVGTGWSNQPQHF.

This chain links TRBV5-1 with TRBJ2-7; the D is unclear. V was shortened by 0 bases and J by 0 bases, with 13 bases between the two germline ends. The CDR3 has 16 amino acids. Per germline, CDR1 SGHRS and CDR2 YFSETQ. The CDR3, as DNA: TGCGCCAGCAGCTTGGCCCCGGGCCAGAGCTCCTACGAGCAGTACTTC. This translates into CASSLAPGQSSYEQYF.

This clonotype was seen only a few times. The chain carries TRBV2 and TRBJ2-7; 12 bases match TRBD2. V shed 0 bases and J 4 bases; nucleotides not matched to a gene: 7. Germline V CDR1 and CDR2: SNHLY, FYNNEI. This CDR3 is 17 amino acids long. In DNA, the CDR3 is TGTGCCAGCAGTGAAGCCGGGAGGACTAGCGGGAAGTACGAGCAGTACTTC. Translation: CASSEAGRTSGKYEQYF.

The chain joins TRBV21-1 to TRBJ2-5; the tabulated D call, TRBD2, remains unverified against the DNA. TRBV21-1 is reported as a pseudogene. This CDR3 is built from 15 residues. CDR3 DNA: TGTGCCAGCAGCAAGTTAGCGGGAGTTAAAGAGACCCAGTACTTC. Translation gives CASSKLAGVKETQYF.

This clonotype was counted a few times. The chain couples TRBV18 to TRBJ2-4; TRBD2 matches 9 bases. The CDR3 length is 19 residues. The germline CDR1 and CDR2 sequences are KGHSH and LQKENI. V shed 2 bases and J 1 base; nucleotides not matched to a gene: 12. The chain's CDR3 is CASSPGTSSWYGAKNIQYF. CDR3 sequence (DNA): TGTGCCAGCTCACCAGGGACTAGCTCCTGGTACGGGGCCAAAAACATTCAGTACTTC.

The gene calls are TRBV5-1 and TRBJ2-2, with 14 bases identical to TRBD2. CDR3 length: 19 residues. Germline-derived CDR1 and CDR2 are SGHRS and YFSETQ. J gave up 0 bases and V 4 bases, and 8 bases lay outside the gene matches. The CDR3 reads CASSQTGTSGRTNTGELFF. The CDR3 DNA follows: TGCGCCAGCAGCCAGACCGGGACTAGCGGGAGAACGAACACCGGGGAGCTGTTTTTT.

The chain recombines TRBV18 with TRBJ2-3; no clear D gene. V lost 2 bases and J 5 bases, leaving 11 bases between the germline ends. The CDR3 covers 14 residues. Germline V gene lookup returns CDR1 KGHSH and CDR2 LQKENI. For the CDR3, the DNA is TGTGCCAGCTCACCAGTGGGCAGATTAGATACGCAGTATTTT. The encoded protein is CASSPVGRLDTQYF.

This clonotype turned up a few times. Here the CDR3 DNA reads TGTGCCAGCAGTCAAGGGGAAGGGGACACCGGGGAGCTGTTTTTT. Protein sequence: CASSQGEGDTGELFF. This rearrangement joins TRBV12-3 or TRBV12-4 to TRBJ2-2; D possibly corresponds to TRBD1 (5 bases). The CDR3 loop spans 15 amino acids. V was cut by 5 bases and J by 3 bases, with 13 bases left in between.

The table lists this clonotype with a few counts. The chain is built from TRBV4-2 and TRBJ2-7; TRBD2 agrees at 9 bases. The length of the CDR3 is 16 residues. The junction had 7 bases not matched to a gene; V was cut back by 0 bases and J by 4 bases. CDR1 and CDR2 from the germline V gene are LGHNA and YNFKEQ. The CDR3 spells CASSQEAERGVYEQYF. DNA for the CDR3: TGTGCCAGCAGCCAAGAGGCAGAGCGGGGGGTTTACGAGCAGTACTTC.

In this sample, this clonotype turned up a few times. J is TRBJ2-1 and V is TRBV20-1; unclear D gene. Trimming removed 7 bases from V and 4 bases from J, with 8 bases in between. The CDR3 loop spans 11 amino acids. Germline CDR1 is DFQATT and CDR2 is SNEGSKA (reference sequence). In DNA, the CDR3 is TGCAGTGGTGGGCTTTACAATGAGCAGTTCTTC. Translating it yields CSGGLYNEQFF.

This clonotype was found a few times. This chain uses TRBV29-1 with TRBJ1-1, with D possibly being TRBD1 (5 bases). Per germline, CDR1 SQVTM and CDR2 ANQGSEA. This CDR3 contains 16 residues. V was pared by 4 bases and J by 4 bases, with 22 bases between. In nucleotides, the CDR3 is TGCAGCGTTGGGGGACCCCAATTAGCGGCGGGCACTGAAGCTTTCTTT. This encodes CSVGGPQLAAGTEAFF.

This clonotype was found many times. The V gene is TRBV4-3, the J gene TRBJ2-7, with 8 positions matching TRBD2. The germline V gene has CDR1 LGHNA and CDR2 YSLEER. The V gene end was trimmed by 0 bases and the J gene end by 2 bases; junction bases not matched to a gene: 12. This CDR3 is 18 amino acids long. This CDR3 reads CASSQDIPGTSGPYEQYF. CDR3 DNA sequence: TGCGCCAGCAGCCAAGATATCCCCGGGACTAGTGGTCCCTACGAGCAGTACTTC.

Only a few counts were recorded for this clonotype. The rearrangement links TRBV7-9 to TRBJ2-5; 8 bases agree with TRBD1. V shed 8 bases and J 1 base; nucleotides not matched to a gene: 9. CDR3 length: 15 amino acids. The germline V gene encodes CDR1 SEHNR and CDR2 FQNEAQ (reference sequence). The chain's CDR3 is CASDRTGIFQETQYF. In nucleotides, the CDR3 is TGTGCCAGCGATCGGACAGGGATTTTCCAAGAGACCCAGTACTTC.

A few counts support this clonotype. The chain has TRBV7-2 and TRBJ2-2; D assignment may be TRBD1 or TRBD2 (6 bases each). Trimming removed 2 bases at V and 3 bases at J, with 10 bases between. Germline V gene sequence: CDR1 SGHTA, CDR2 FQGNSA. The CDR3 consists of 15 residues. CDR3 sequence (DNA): TGTGCCAGCAGCTTAAAGAGGGGGGACACCGGGGAGCTGTTTTTT. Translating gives CASSLKRGDTGELFF.

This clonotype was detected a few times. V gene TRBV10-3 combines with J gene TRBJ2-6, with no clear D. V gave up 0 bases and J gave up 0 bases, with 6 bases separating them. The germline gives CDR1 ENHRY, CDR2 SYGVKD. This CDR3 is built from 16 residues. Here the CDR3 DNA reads TGTGCCATCAGTGAGTCGGGGTTCTCTGGGGCCAACGTCCTGACTTTC. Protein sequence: CAISESGFSGANVLTF.

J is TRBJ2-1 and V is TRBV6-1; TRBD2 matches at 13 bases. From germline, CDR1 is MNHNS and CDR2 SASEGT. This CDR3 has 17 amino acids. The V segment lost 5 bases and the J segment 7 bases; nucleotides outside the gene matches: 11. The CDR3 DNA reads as TGTGCCAGCAGTACCCCCGTACTAGCGGGAGGGCGGAATGAGCAGTTCTTC. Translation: CASSTPVLAGGRNEQFF.